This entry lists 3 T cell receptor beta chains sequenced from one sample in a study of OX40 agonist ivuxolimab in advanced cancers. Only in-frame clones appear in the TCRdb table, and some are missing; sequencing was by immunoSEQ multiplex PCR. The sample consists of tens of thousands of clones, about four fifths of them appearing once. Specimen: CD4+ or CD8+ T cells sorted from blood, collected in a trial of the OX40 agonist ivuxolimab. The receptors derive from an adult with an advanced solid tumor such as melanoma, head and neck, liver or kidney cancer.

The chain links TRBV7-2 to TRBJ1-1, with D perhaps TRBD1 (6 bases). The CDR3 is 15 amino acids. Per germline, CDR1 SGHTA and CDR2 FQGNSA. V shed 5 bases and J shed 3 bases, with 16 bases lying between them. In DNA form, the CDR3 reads TGTGCCAGCAGCGTACAGGGAGTTGGGGACACTGAAGCTTTCTTT. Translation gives CASSVQGVGDTEAFF.

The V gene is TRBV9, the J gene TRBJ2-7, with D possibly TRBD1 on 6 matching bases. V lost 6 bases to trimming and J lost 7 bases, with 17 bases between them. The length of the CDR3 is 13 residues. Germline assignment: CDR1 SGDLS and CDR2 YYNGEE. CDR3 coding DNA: TGTGCCAGCACCGAGTCAGGGGTTGGAGAGCAGTACTTC. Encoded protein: CASTESGVGEQYF.

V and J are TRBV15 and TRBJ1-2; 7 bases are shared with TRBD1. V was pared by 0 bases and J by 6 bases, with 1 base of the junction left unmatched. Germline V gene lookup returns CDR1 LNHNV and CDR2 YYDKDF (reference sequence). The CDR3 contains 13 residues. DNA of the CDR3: TGTGCCACCAGCAGAGATCAGGGGGATGGCTACACCTTC. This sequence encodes CATSRDQGDGYTF.